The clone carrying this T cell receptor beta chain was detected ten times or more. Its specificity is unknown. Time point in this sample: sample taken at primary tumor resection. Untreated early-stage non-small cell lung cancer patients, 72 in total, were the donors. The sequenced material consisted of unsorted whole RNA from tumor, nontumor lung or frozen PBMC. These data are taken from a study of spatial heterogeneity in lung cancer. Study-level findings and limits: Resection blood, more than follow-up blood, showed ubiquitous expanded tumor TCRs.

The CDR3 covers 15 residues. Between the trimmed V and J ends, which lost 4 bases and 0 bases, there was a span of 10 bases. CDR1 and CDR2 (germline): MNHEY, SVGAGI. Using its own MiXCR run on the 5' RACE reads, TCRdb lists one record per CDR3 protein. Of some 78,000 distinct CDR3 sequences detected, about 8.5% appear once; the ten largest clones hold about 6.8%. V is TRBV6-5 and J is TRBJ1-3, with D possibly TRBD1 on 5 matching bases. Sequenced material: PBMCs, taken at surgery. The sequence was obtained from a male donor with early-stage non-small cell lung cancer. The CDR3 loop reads CASSSTGVSGNTIYF. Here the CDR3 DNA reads TGTGCCAGCAGTTCTACAGGCGTCTCTGGAAACACCATATATTTT.